The 19 T cell receptor beta chains in this list originate from one sample, sequenced in a study of blood T cell repertoires in COVID-19. Clones were read by immunoSEQ multiplex PCR, and TCRdb kept only the in-frame ones, dropping some. This sample has about 180,000 clones; about four fifths occur once, and the top ten carry under 12%. Sequencing was performed on peripheral blood. The receptors come from a woman aged 80 or older with active or convalescent COVID-19.

V gene TRBV7-2 combines with J gene TRBJ1-2; 8 bases match TRBD1. This CDR3 region has 14 residues. The germline V gene encodes CDR1 SGHTA and CDR2 FQGNSA. The J segment lost 5 bases and the V segment lost 5 bases, leaving 7 bases of the junction unmatched. In DNA form, the CDR3 reads TGTGCCAGCAGCCCGCAGGGGGCAGGTTATGGCTACACCTTC. It codes for CASSPQGAGYGYTF.

This chain links TRBV27 with TRBJ2-3, with 8 bases aligning to TRBD2. The V gene end was trimmed by 5 bases and the J gene end by 3 bases; junction bases not matched to a gene: 10. The CDR3 extends over 16 amino acids. The germline V gene has CDR1 MNHEY and CDR2 SMNVEV (reference sequence). CDR3 sequence reads: CASSIRTSSQTDTQYF. The CDR3 DNA sequence: TGTGCCAGCAGTATTCGGACTAGCAGTCAAACAGATACGCAGTATTTT.

The V call is TRBV9, the J call TRBJ2-2; 7 nucleotides agree with TRBD1. The CDR3 length is 15 residues. V lost 0 bases to trimming and J lost 4 bases; unmatched junction nucleotides: 3. The germline CDR1 and CDR2 sequences are SGDLS and YYNGEE. CDR3 sequence (DNA): TGTGCCAGCAGCGTAGCTGCAGGGGGCACCGGGGAGCTGTTTTTT. Translation gives CASSVAAGGTGELFF.

The V and J genes are TRBV9 and TRBJ2-2; 11 nucleotides line up with TRBD2. CDR1 and CDR2 (germline): SGDLS, YYNGEE. The V segment lost 4 bases and the J segment 3 bases; nucleotides outside the gene matches: 8. The CDR3 has 17 residues. CDR3 residues: CASSPRGLADYTGELFF. In DNA form, the CDR3 reads TGTGCCAGCAGCCCCAGGGGACTAGCGGACTACACCGGGGAGCTGTTTTTT.

The V and J genes are TRBV6-6 and TRBJ1-6; D is unclear. Germline V gene lookup returns CDR1 MNHNY and CDR2 SVGAGI (reference sequence). The ends were cut back, 4 bases at V and 10 bases at J, with 11 bases in the middle. The CDR3 is 13 amino acids. The CDR3 protein is CASSSPDKSPLHF. The CDR3 bases are TGTGCCAGCAGTTCCCCTGACAAATCACCCCTCCACTTT.

This rearrangement joins TRBV10-2 to TRBJ2-1, with 8 bases lining up with TRBD1. V shed 5 bases and J 5 bases; nucleotides not matched to a gene: 5. This CDR3 has 14 residues. Germline lookup yields CDR1 WSHSY and CDR2 SAAADI. The CDR3 here is CASSRTGPHNEQFF. The CDR3 region has the DNA TGCGCCAGCAGTCGGACAGGGCCCCACAATGAGCAGTTCTTC.

V usage is TRBV6-4 and J usage is TRBJ2-3, with a possible D match to TRBD2 (6 bases). CDR1 is MRHNA, CDR2 SNTAGT, per germline. CDR3 length equals 15 residues. Trimming stripped 3 bases from V and 3 bases from J, with 13 bases between. The CDR3 DNA reads as TGTGCCAGCAGTGATCGTAGCGGAGGTACAGATACGCAGTATTTT. This translates into CASSDRSGGTDTQYF.

The chain combines TRBV10-1 with TRBJ2-7; TRBD2 agrees at 7 bases. The V segment lost 3 bases and the J segment 3 bases; nucleotides outside the gene matches: 8. Germline V gives CDR1 WNHNN, CDR2 SYGVQD (reference sequence). This CDR3 is built from 15 residues. The CDR3 DNA reads TGCGCCAGCAGTGAAGGGACTACCGAATTCTACGAGCAGTACTTC. This translates into CASSEGTTEFYEQYF.

This clone was counted once. The chain uses TRBV9 and TRBJ2-1, with TRBD2 as a possible D gene (7 bases). This CDR3 has 17 amino acids. The ends were cut back, 3 bases at V and 4 bases at J, with 20 bases in the middle. Germline values: CDR1 SGDLS, CDR2 YYNGEE. The CDR3 reads CASSEGGSYLGYNEQFF. In DNA form, the CDR3 reads TGTGCCAGCAGCGAGGGGGGGTCTTACTTGGGATACAATGAGCAGTTCTTC. Supplemented by reference TRBV9 and TRBJ2-1, the full variable domain reads DSGVTQTPKHLITATGQRVTLRCSPRSGDLSVYWYQQSLDQGLQFLIQYYNGEERAKGNILERFSAQQFPDLHSELNLSSLELGDSALYFCASSEGGSYLGYNEQFFGPGTRLTVL.

The chain recombines TRBV7-2 with TRBJ2-4; TRBD2 might be the D (5 bases). The CDR3 contains 14 residues. V gave up 2 bases and J gave up 5 bases, with 10 bases separating them. Germline CDR1 SGHTA, CDR2 FQGNSA. The chain's CDR3 is CASSLSTRQNIQYF. In DNA, the CDR3 is TGTGCCAGCAGCTTATCTACTAGGCAAAACATTCAGTACTTC.

The J gene is TRBJ2-3, the V gene TRBV9; 10 bases line up with TRBD2. V was pared by 0 bases and J by 5 bases, with 9 bases of the junction left unmatched. The germline gives CDR1 SGDLS, CDR2 YYNGEE. There are 17 residues in the CDR3. CDR3 sequence reads: CASSVASAGGRGDTQYF. The DNA for the CDR3 is TGTGCCAGCAGCGTAGCATCAGCGGGAGGGCGTGGAGATACGCAGTATTTT.

The genes are TRBV15 and TRBJ2-5; 8 bases line up with TRBD2. Looked up from germline, CDR1 is LNHNV and CDR2 is YYDKDF (reference sequence). V shed 0 bases and J 4 bases; nucleotides not matched to a gene: 1. This CDR3 comprises 14 residues. The CDR3 nucleotides read TGTGCCACCAGCAGAGATCTAGCGGGAGAGACCCAGTACTTC. It is translated as CATSRDLAGETQYF.

In the case of this clone: Germline is not matched at one junction end, which may reflect a read error. The V call is TRBV3-1 (or the pseudogene TRBV3-2), the J call TRBJ1-2, with D unclear. The CDR3 extends over 13 amino acids. Per germline, CDR1 LGHDT and CDR2 YNNKEL (reference sequence). The CDR3 loop is CASSPRRNYGYTF. The CDR3, as DNA: TGTGCCAGTAGCCCGCGTCGTAACTATGGCTACACCTTC.

This CDR3 is CASSFGTGSDQPQHF. The DNA for the CDR3 is TGTGCCAGCAGCTTTGGGACAGGGTCGGATCAGCCCCAGCATTTT. V gene TRBV5-5 combines with J gene TRBJ1-5; TRBD1 matches 9 bases. J gave up 5 bases and V 2 bases, and 5 bases lay outside the gene matches. CDR1 SGHKS and CDR2 YYEKEE come from the germline V gene (reference sequence). The CDR3 extends over 15 amino acids.

The rearrangement links TRBV7-8 to TRBJ1-1; D is possibly TRBD1 (5 bases). The V gene's germline CDR1 is SGHVS and CDR2 FQNEAQ. The V gene lost 1 base and the J gene lost 4 bases, with 13 bases spanning the gap. The CDR3 extends over 15 amino acids. CDR3 bases: TGTGCCAGCAGCTTAGATTGGGGCGGCCCCACTGAAGCTTTCTTT. As protein: CASSLDWGGPTEAFF. The whole variable domain, remainder taken from reference TRBV7-8 and TRBJ1-1, is GAGVSQSPRYKVAKRGQDVALRCDPISGHVSLFWYQQALGQGPEFLTYFQNEAQLDKSGLPSDRFFAERPEGSVSTLKIQRTQQEDSAVYLCASSLDWGGPTEAFFGQGTRLTVV.

J is TRBJ1-2 and V is TRBV19, with 9 bases identical to TRBD1. Germline loops: CDR1 LNHDA, CDR2 SQIVND (reference sequence). The CDR3 runs to 15 residues. Trimming removed 3 bases from V and 1 base from J; junction bases left unmatched: 3. The CDR3 region is CASSIMTGGNYGYTF. The CDR3 DNA sequence: TGTGCCAGTAGTATTATGACAGGGGGTAACTATGGCTACACCTTC.

This clone was found once. V and J are TRBV30 and TRBJ1-5, with D unclear. V dropped 2 bases and J dropped 0 bases, with 5 bases sitting between them. The germline V gene has CDR1 GTSNPN and CDR2 SVGIG (reference sequence). The length of the CDR3 is 13 residues. Here the CDR3 DNA reads TGTGCCTGGAGTTATTTTAGCAATCAGCCCCAGCATTTT. It specifies CAWSYFSNQPQHF.

The chain uses TRBV5-1 and TRBJ1-1; D may be TRBD1 (5 bases). The germline CDR1 and CDR2 sequences are SGHRS and YFSETQ. Trimming removed 4 bases at V and 6 bases at J, with 13 bases between. CDR3 length: 13 amino acids. CDR3 in amino acids: CASSDMVRAEAFF. Here the CDR3 DNA reads TGCGCCAGCAGCGATATGGTCAGGGCTGAAGCTTTCTTT.

The V call is TRBV5-1, the J call TRBJ1-3, with D maybe TRBD1 (5 bases). The CDR3 has 16 amino acids. Looked up from germline, CDR1 is SGHRS and CDR2 is YFSETQ. Trimming took off 0 bases at V and 0 bases at J, with 10 bases between the two ends. The CDR3 nucleotides are TGCGCCAGCAGCTTGGAGGGGCCAAGCTCTGGAAACACCATATATTTT. Residues: CASSLEGPSSGNTIYF.